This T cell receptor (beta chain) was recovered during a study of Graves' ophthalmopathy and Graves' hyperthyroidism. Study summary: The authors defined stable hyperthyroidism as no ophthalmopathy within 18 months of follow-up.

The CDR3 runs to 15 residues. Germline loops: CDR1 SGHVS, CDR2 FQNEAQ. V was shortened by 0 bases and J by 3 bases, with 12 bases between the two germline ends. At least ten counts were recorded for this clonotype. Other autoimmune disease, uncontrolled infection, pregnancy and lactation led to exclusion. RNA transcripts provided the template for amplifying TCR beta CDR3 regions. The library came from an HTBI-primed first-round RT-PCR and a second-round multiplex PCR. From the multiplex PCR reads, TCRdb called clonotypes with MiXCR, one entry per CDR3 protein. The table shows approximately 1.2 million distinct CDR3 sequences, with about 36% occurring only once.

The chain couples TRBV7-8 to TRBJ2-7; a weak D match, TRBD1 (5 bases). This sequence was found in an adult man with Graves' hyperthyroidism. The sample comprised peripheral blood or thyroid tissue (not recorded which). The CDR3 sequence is CASSLAQSGNYEQYF. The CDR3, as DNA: TGTGCCAGCAGCTTAGCTCAGTCAGGGAACTACGAGCAGTACTTC.